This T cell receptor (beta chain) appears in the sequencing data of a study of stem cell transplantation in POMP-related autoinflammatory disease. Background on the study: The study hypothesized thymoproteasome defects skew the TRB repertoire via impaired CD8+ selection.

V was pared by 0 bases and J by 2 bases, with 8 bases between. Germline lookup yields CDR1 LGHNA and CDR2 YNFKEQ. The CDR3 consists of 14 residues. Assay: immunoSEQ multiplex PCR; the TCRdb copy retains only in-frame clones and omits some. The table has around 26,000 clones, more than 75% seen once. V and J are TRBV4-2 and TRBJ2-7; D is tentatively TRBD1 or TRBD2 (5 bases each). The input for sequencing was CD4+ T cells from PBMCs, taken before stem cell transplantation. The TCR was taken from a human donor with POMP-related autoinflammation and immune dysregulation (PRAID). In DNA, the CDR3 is TGTGCCAGCAGCCAAGATGAGGGGACCTACGAGCAGTACTTC. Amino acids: CASSQDEGTYEQYF.